A selection of T cell receptor beta chains follows, all from one sample in a study of cytomegalovirus exposure and HLA in healthy donors. Repertoires were generated with immunoSEQ multiplex PCR, while TCRdb's copy carries only in-frame clones and drops some. The table includes about 98,000 clones, under 85% detected once. Sequencing was done on a sample of PBMCs. Receptor source: a female donor in good health and CMV-seropositive. The CDR3 runs from the conserved cysteine through the conserved F or W. A D gene is named only where the DNA matches it firmly. A clone size is listed for some rows: how often the clone was seen (once, few, many), or a class if it is expanded.

size,D,J,V,DNA,CDR3
NA,NA,TRBJ2-7,TRBV18,TGTGCCAGCTCACTAACCGGGCTGGGAGGAGGCTCCTACGAGCAGTACTTC,CASSLTGLGGGSYEQYF
NA,NA,TRBJ1-2,TRBV12-5,TGTGCTAGTGCCGGGGGGGAGGCATACTATGGCTACACCTTC,CASAGGEAYYGYTF
NA,NA,TRBJ1-6,TRBV12-5,TGTGCTAGTACACCGGGGGGACCCCCAAGCTCCTATAATTCACCCCTCCACTTT,CASTPGGPPSSYNSPLHF
NA,TRBD2,TRBJ2-2,TRBV18,TGTGCCAGCTCACCGGGACTAGCGGGAGCATCCCCCGGGGAGCTGTTTTTT,CASSPGLAGASPGELFF
NA,NA,TRBJ1-2,TRBV4-2,TGTGCCAGCAGCCCCCCCTCCGGGGGTATCTATGGCTACACCTTC,CASSPPSGGIYGYTF
NA,NA,TRBJ1-5,TRBV18,TGTGCCAGCTCGTCCAGGCAGGGGCGCGATCAGCCCCAGCATTTT,CASSSRQGRDQPQHF
NA,NA,TRBJ1-1,TRBV7-9,TGTGCCAGCAGCTTAGCGCGGGGAGGGAGGGGGGACACTGAAGCTTTCTTT,CASSLARGGRGDTEAFF
NA,TRBD1,TRBJ2-7,TRBV19,TGTGCCAGTACCCAGGACAGGGTCAGCGAGCAGTACTTC,CASTQDRVSEQYF
NA,NA,TRBJ1-5,TRBV5-5,TGTGCCAGCAGCTGGGACTTCGGGAATCAGCCCCAGCATTTT,CASSWDFGNQPQHF
NA,NA,TRBJ2-5,TRBV9,TGTGCCAGCAGCGTAGGTATCCCCGGGGAGACCCAGTACTTC,CASSVGIPGETQYF
NA,NA,TRBJ1-1,TRBV7-6,TGTGCCAGCAGCCGCCCAGCAGGTCAGGCCCCGTTTTCCGGAACGGACACTGAAGCTTTCTTT,CASSRPAGQAPFSGTDTEAFF
NA,TRBD2,TRBJ2-7,TRBV13,TGTGCCAGCAGCTTAGTGGCTAGCGGGACCTACGAGCAGTACTTC,CASSLVASGTYEQYF
NA,TRBD1,TRBJ1-4,TRBV6-5,TGTGCCAGCAGTTACGTCGCAGGGGGCGCCAGCGAAAAACTGTTTTTT,CASSYVAGGASEKLFF
NA,NA,TRBJ2-5,TRBV11-2,TGTGCCAGCAGCACTTATGACAGGATTGGGGCTTTACAAGAGACCCAGTACTTC,CASSTYDRIGALQETQYF
few,NA,TRBJ2-7,TRBV25-1,TGTGCCAGCAGTGAAGAGGGGAGGATGAGCTACGAGCAGTACTTC,CASSEEGRMSYEQYF
NA,NA,TRBJ1-1,TRBV4-2,TGTGCCAGCAGCCAAGAGCAATCAGTCAACACTGAAGCTTTCTTT,CASSQEQSVNTEAFF
once,TRBD1,TRBJ2-7,TRBV19,TGTGCCAGTAGGGACAGGTCCTACGAGCAGTACTTC,CASRDRSYEQYF
NA,TRBD2,TRBJ2-3,TRBV28,TGTGCCAGCAGCCCGGGACTAGCGGGACCAGATACGCAGTATTTT,CASSPGLAGPDTQYF
NA,TRBD2,TRBJ2-7,TRBV5-1,TGCGCCAGCAGCTTGAATGCGGCGGGAGGGCAGGGAGAGCAGTACTTC,CASSLNAAGGQGEQYF
NA,NA,TRBJ2-1,TRBV5-1,TGCGCCAGCACCCGACCCCAAGGGGGGGAGGGCCGTGATGAGCAGTTCTTC,CASTRPQGGEGRDEQFF
few,NA,TRBJ1-1,TRBV19,TGTGCCAGTAGTATACCGGGGGAGTACACTGAAGCTTTCTTT,CASSIPGEYTEAFF
once,TRBD2,TRBJ2-2,TRBV4-2,TGTGCCAGCAGCCAAGAAATAGCGGGGGGGCTGAACACCGGGGAGCTGTTTTTT,CASSQEIAGGLNTGELFF
NA,TRBD1,TRBJ2-3,TRBV5-1,TGCGCCAGCAGCTTGGTGGGACAGCACCAGACAGATACGCAGTATTTT,CASSLVGQHQTDTQYF
once,TRBD2,TRBJ2-1,TRBV6-5,TGTGCCAGCAGACTAGCGGGGGGTCTTAGTGAGCAGTTCTTC,CASRLAGGLSEQFF
NA,TRBD2,TRBJ2-2,TRBV7-9,TGTGCCAGCAGGCCGGGACTAGCGGGAACCGGGGAGCTGTTTTTT,CASRPGLAGTGELFF
few,NA,TRBJ1-1,TRBV7-9,TGTGCCAGCAGCTCATCGGTGAACACTGAAGCTTTCTTT,CASSSSVNTEAFF
NA,NA,TRBJ2-1,TRBV28,TGTGCCAGCAGTTTATTTACGGGTAGTTGGGATGAGCAGTTCTTC,CASSLFTGSWDEQFF
NA,NA,TRBJ2-5,TRBV7-9,TGTGCCAGCAGCCCTACAGGGCCCAAAGAGACCCAGTACTTC,CASSPTGPKETQYF
NA,NA,TRBJ2-3,TRBV30,TGTGCCTGGAGCGAGTTACTAGCTTTCGCGGAACATACGCAGTATTTT,CAWSELLAFAEHTQYF
NA,NA,TRBJ1-1,TRBV9,TGTGCCTCAGGCGGGGGTAACACTGAAGCTTTCTTT,CASGGGNTEAFF
NA,TRBD1,TRBJ1-2,TRBV5-1,TGCGCCAGCAGCGGGGACAGGTTCTATGGCTACACCTTC,CASSGDRFYGYTF
NA,NA,TRBJ1-1,TRBV27,TGTGCCAGCGGCGGGCCGGTGAACACTGAAGCTTTCTTT,CASGGPVNTEAFF
NA,TRBD2,TRBJ2-2,TRBV6-1,TGTGCCAGCAAGACTAGCGGGCGATCCGGGGAGCTGTTTTTT,CASKTSGRSGELFF
NA,TRBD2,TRBJ2-7,TRBV18,TGTGCCAGCTCACCGACTGGACTAGCGGTATCCTACGAGCAGTACTTC,CASSPTGLAVSYEQYF
NA,TRBD1,TRBJ1-1,TRBV7-9,TGTGCCAGCAGCTTGCTCGGGACAGGGTACCCTGAAGCTTTCTTT,CASSLLGTGYPEAFF
NA,NA,TRBJ2-7,TRBV27,TGTGCCAGCAGTTTGGCCTTCTCCTACGAGCAGTACTTC,CASSLAFSYEQYF
NA,NA,TRBJ1-5,TRBV28,TGTGCCAGCACGGAGGGTGGGAGGCCCCAGCATTTT,CASTEGGRPQHF
NA,TRBD1,TRBJ2-4,TRBV7-8,TGTGCCAGCAGCCCCTGGGACAGGGGGCTTCTTTTTGACCAAAACATTCAGTACTTC,CASSPWDRGLLFDQNIQYF
NA,NA,TRBJ1-1,TRBV7-6,TGTGCCAGCACCGCAGGGGACCTCCCTAGCACTGAAGCTTTCTTT,CASTAGDLPSTEAFF
NA,NA,TRBJ2-1,TRBV10-3,TGTGCCATCAGTGGAAGGGACTCCAACAACAATGAGCAGTTCTTC,CAISGRDSNNNEQFF
NA,NA,TRBJ1-1,TRBV9,TGTGCCAGCAGCCCCGGGAGTACTGAAGCTTTCTTT,CASSPGSTEAFF
NA,NA,TRBJ2-7,TRBV27,TGTGCCAGCAGTTTATTCGGGGGGCTGTACGAGCAGTACTTC,CASSLFGGLYEQYF
NA,TRBD2,TRBJ2-2,TRBV9,TGTGCCAGCAGTAGCGGGAAGCTCACCGGGGAGCTGTTTTTT,CASSSGKLTGELFF
NA,NA,TRBJ1-3,TRBV7-2,TGTGCCAGCAGCTTGTGGAGTGGAAACACCATATATTTT,CASSLWSGNTIYF
NA,NA,TRBJ1-1,TRBV9,TGTGCCAGCAGCGTAGCCAGGGCCACTGAAGCTTTCTTT,CASSVARATEAFF
NA,NA,TRBJ2-1,TRBV19,TGTGCCAGTAGGCGGACCTACAATGAGCAGTTCTTC,CASRRTYNEQFF